What follows is one TCR beta chain and its context. What it recognizes is unknown. Clones were read by immunoSEQ multiplex PCR, and TCRdb kept only the in-frame ones, dropping some. The sample consists of 8,500 to 10,000 clones, about 59% of them appearing once. The sample is drawn from a study of radiation and T cells in renal cell carcinoma. The treatment: 15 Gy SBRT to primary tumor, nephrectomy 4 weeks later. Trimming stripped 0 bases from V and 5 bases from J, with 12 bases between. The CDR3 covers 15 residues. The V gene's germline CDR1 is SGHDN and CDR2 FVKESK. Study results and limitations: Compared with controls, irradiated tumors showed greater TCR clonality.

The TCR sequence derives from a man in his 60s with renal cell carcinoma. This chain uses TRBV14 with TRBJ2-3; tentatively, D is TRBD1 (6 bases). This material consisted of tumor tissue, taken from a patient whose treatment included radiotherapy and nephrectomy. The CDR3 sequence: CASSQDRTGIDTQYF. DNA of the CDR3: TGTGCCAGCAGCCAAGATCGAACAGGGATAGATACGCAGTATTTT. Full variable domain (rest looked up from reference TRBV14 and TRBJ2-3): EAGVTQFPSHSVIEKGQTVTLRCDPISGHDNLYWYRRVMGKEIKFLLHFVKESKQDESGMPNNRFLAERTGGTYSTLKVQPAELEDSGVYFCASSQDRTGIDTQYFGPGTRLTVL.